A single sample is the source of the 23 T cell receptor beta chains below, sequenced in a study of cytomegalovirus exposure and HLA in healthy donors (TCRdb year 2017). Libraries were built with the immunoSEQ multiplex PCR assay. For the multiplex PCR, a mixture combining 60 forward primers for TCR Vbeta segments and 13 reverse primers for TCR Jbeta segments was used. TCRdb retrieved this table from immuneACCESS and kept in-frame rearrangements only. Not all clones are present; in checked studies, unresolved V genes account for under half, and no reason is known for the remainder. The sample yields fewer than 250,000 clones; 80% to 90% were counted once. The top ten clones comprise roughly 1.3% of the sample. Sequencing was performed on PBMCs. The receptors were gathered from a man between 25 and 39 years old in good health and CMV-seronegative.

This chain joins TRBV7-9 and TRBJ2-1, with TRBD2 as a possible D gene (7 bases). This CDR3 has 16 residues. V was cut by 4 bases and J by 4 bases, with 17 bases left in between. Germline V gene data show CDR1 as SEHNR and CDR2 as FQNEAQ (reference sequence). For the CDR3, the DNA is TGTGCCAGCAGCTCAACAACAGGGAGGGCGTACAATGAGCAGTTCTTC. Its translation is CASSSTTGRAYNEQFF.

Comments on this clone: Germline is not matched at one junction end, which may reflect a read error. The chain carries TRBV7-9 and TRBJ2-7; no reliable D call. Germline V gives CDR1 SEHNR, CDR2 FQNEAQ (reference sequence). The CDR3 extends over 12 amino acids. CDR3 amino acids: CSSSLGAREQYF. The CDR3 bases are TGTTCCAGCAGCTTAGGCGCGCGAGAGCAGTACTTC.

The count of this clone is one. The CDR3 DNA reads TGTGCCAGCCTCGCCCCGGGACTAGCGGTAAATGAGCAGTTCTTC. It encodes CASLAPGLAVNEQFF. The rearrangement uses TRBV2 and TRBJ2-1; 11 nucleotides line up with TRBD2. The ends lost 8 bases at V and 7 bases at J; junction bases unmatched: 10. Germline CDR1 reads SNHLY; CDR2 reads FYNNEI. The CDR3 is made up of 15 amino acids.

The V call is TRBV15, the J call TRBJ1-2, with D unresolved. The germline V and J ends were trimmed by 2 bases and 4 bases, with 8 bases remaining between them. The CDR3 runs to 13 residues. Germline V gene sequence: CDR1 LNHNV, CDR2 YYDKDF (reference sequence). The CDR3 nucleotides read TGTGCCACCAGCAGAACTACAATCTATGGCTACACCTTC. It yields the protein CATSRTTIYGYTF.

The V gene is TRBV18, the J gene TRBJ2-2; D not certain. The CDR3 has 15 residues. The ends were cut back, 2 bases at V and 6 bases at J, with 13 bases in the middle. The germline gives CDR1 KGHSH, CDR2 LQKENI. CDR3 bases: TGTGCCAGCTCACCAACGCTTTTAAGCGCCGGGGAGCTGTTTTTT. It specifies CASSPTLLSAGELFF.

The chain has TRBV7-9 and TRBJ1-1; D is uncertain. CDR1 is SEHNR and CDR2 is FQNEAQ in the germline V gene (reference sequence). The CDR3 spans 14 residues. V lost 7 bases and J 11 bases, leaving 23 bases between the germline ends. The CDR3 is CASTLTTIVEDAFF. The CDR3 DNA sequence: TGTGCCAGCACCCTTACGACTATTGTTGAAGATGCTTTCTTT.

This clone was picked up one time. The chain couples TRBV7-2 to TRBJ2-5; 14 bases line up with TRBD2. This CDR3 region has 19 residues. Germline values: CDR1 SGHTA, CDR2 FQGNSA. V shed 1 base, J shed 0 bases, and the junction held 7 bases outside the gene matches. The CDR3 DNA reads TGTGCCAGCAGCTTAGGCGGACTAGCGGGAGGAACCTACCAAGAGACCCAGTACTTC. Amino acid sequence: CASSLGGLAGGTYQETQYF.

As DNA, the CDR3 is TGTGCCAGCAGCCCGGGACAGGGATCCGGGGAGCTGTTTTTT. Translating gives CASSPGQGSGELFF. V gene TRBV7-9 combines with J gene TRBJ2-2; 9 bases match TRBD1. CDR3 size: 14 residues. Germline CDR1 SEHNR, CDR2 FQNEAQ (reference sequence). The V gene end was trimmed by 5 bases and the J gene end by 6 bases; junction bases not matched to a gene: 4. The full variable domain, with the rest looked up from reference TRBV7-9 and TRBJ2-2, is DTGVSQNPRHKITKRGQNVTFRCDPISEHNRLYWYRQTLGQGPEFLTYFQNEAQLEKSRLLSDRFSAERPKGSFSTLEIQRTEQGDSAMYLCASSPGQGSGELFFGEGSRLTVL.

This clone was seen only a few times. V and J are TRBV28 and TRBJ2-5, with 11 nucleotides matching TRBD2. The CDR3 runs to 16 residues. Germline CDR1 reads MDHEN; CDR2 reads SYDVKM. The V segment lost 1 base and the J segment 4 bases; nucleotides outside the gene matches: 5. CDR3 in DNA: TGTGCCAGCAGTTTATATGGACTAGCGGGCACAGAGACCCAGTACTTC. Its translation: CASSLYGLAGTETQYF.

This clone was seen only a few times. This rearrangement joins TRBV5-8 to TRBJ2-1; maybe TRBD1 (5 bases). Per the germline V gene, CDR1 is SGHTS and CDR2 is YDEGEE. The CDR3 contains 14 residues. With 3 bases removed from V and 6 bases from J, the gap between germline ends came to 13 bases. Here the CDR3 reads CASSSDSWSNEQFF. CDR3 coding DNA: TGTGCCAGCAGCTCCGACAGTTGGTCCAATGAGCAGTTCTTC. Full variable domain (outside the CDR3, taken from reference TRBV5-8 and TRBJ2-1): EAGVTQSPTHLIKTRGQQATLRCSPISGHTSVYWYQQALGLGLQFLLWYDEGEERNRGNFPPRFSGRQFPNYSSELNVNALELEDSALYLCASSSDSWSNEQFFGPGTRLTVL.

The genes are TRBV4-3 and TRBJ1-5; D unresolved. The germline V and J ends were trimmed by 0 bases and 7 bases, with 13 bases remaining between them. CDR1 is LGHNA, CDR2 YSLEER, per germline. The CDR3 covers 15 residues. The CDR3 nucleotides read TGCGCCAGCAGCCAAGATAGGGCGGGTTGGCAGCCCCAGCATTTT. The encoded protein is CASSQDRAGWQPQHF.

The CDR3 reads CARSLVGIRLAENTGELFF. The CDR3 nucleotides are TGTGCCAGAAGCTTGGTAGGGATAAGACTAGCGGAAAACACCGGGGAGCTGTTTTTT. This sequence joins TRBV5-3 and TRBJ2-2; 9 positions agree with TRBD2. TRBV5-3 belongs to the ORF category, with a function that is uncertain. The V segment lost 0 bases and the J segment 2 bases; nucleotides outside the gene matches: 11. The CDR3 covers 19 residues.

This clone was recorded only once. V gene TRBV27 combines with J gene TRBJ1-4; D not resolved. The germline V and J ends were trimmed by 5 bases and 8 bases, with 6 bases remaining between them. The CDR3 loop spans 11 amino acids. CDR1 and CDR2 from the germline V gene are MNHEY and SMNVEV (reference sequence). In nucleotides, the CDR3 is TGTGCCAGCAGTGTCGGGGAAAAACTGTTTTTT. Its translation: CASSVGEKLFF.

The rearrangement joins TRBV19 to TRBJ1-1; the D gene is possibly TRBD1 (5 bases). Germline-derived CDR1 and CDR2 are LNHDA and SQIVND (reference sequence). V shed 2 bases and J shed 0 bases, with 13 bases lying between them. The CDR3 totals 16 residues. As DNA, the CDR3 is TGTGCCAGTAGTATATGGCCGACAGTTATGAACACTGAAGCTTTCTTT. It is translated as CASSIWPTVMNTEAFF.

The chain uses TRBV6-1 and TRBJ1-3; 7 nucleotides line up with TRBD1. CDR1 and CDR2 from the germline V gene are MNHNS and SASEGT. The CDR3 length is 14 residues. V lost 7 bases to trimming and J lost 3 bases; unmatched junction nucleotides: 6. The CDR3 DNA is TGTGCCAGCATTAAAGGGGGCGGTGGAAACACCATATATTTT. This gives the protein CASIKGGGGNTIYF.

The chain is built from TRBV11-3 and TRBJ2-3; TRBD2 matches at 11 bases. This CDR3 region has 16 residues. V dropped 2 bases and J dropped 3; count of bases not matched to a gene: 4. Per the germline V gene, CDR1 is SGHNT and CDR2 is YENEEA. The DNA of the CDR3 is TGTGCCAGCAGCTTACTAGCGGGAGGTAGTACAGATACGCAGTATTTT. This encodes CASSLLAGGSTDTQYF.

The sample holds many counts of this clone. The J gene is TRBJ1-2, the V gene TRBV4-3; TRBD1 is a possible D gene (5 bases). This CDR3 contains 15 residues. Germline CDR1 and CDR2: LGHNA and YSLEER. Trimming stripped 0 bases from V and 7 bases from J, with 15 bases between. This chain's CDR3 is CASSQEGTPGGGYTF. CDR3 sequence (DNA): TGCGCCAGCAGCCAAGAGGGGACGCCGGGGGGTGGCTACACCTTC.

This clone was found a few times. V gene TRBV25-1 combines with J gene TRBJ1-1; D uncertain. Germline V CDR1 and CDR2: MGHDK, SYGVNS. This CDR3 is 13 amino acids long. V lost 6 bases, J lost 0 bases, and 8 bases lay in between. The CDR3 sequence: CASSSRLNTEAFF. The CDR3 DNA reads TGTGCCAGCAGCTCCAGATTGAACACTGAAGCTTTCTTT.

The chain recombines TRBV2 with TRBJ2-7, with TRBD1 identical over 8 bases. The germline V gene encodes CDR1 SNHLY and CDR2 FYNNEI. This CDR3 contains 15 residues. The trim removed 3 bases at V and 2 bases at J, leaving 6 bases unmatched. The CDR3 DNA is TGTGCCAGCAGTGAGGCCCAGGGGGCCACCTACGAGCAGTACTTC. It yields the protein CASSEAQGATYEQYF.

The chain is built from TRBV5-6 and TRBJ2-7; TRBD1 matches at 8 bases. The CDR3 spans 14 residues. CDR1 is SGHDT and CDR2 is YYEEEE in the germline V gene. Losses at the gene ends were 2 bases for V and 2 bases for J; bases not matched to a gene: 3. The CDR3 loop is CASSFPGGTYEQYF. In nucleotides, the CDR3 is TGTGCCAGCAGCTTTCCAGGGGGCACCTACGAGCAGTACTTC.

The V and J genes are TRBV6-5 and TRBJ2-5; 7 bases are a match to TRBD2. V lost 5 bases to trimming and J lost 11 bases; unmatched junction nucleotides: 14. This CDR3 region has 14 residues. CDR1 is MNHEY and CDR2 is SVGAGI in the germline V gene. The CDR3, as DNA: TGTGCCAGCAGTGGTTCTAGCGGTAAACGAGAGCAGTACTTC. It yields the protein CASSGSSGKREQYF.

CDR3 sequence: CASNRGGALTDTQYF. CDR3 nucleotide sequence: TGTGCCAGCAACAGGGGGGGAGCCCTCACAGATACGCAGTATTTT. The chain employs TRBV7-6 and TRBJ2-3; maybe TRBD1 (8 bases). Germline V gene sequence: CDR1 SGHVS, CDR2 FNYEAQ. Trimming pared 7 bases from V and 2 bases from J, leaving 16 bases between. The CDR3 spans 15 residues.

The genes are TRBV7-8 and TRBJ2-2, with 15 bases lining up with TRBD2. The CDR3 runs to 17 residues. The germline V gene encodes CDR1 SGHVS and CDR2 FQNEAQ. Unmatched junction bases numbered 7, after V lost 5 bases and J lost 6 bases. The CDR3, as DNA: TGTGCCAGCAGCCCAGGACTAGCGGGAGGGTACGCCGGGGAGCTGTTTTTT. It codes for CASSPGLAGGYAGELFF.